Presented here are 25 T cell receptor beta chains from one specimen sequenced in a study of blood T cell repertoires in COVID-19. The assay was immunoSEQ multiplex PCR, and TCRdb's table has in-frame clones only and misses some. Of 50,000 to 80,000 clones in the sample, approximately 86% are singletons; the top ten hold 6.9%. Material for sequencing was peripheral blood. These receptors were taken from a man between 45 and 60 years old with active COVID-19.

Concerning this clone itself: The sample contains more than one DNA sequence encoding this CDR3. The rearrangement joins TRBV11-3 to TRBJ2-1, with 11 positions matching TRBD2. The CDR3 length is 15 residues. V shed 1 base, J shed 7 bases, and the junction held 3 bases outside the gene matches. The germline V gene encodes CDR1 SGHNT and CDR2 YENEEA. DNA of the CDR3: TGTGCCAGCAGCTTAGGTCTAGCGGGAGGTAATGAGCAGTTCTTC. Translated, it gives CASSLGLAGGNEQFF.

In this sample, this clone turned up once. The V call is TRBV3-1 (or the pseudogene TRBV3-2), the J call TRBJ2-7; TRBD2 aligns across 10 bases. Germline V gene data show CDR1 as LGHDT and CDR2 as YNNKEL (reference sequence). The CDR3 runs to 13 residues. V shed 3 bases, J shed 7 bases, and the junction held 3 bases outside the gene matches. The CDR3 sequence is CASSQIAGGEQYV. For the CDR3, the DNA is TGTGCCAGCAGCCAGATAGCGGGAGGTGAGCAGTACGTC.

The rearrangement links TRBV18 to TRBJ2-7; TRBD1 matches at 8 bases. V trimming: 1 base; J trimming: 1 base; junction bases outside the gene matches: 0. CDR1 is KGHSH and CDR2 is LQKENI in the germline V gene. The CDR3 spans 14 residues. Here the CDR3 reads CASSPRTGSYEQYV. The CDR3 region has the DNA TGTGCCAGCTCACCACGGACAGGGTCCTACGAGCAGTACGTC.

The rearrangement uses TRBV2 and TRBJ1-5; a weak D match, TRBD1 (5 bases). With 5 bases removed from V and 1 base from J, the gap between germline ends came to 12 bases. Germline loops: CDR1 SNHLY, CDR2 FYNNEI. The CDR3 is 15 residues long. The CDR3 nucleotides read TGTGCCAGCAGTATGGGCAGGGTCAGCAATCAGCCCCAGCATTTT. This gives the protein CASSMGRVSNQPQHF.

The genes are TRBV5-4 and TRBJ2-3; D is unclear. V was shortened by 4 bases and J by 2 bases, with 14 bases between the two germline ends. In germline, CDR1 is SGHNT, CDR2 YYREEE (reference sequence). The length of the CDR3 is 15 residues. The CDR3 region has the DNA TGTGCCAGCAGCGCCACTGCGTCCTCCACAGATACGCAGTATTTT. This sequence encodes CASSATASSTDTQYF.

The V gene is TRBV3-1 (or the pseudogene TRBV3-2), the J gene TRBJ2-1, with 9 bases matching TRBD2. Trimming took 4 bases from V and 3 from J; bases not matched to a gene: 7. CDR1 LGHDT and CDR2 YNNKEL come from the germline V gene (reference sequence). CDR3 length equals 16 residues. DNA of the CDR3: TGTGCCAGCAGCCCCTGGGGAGCGGGGGGCTACAATGAGCAGTTCTTC. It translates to CASSPWGAGGYNEQFF.

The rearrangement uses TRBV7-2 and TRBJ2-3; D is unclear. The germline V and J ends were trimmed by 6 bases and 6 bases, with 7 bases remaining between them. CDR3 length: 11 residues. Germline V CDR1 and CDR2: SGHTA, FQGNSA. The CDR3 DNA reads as TGTGCCAGCAGGCGCTCCGATACGCAGTATTTT. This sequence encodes CASRRSDTQYF.

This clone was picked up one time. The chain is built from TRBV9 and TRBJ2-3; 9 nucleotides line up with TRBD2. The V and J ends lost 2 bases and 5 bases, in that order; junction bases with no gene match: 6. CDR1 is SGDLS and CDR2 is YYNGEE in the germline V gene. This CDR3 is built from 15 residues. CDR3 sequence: CASSVGGGGVDTQYF. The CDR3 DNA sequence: TGTGCCAGCAGCGTCGGCGGGGGGGGCGTAGATACGCAGTATTTT. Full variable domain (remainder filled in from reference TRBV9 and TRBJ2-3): DSGVTQTPKHLITATGQRVTLRCSPRSGDLSVYWYQQSLDQGLQFLIQYYNGEERAKGNILERFSAQQFPDLHSELNLSSLELGDSALYFCASSVGGGGVDTQYFGPGTRLTVL.

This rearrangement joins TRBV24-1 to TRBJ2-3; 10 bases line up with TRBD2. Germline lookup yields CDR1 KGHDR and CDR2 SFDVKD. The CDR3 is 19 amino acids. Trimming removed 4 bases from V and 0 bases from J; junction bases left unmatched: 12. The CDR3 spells CATSDRSASGGTSTDTQYF. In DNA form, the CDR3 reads TGTGCCACCAGTGACCGCAGCGCTAGCGGGGGAACTAGCACAGATACGCAGTATTTT.

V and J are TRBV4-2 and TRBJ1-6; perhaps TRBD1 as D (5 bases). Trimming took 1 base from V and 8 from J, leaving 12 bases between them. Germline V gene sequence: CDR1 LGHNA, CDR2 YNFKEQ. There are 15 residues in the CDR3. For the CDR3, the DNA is TGTGCCAGCAGCCAAGTACAGGATGGAGATTCACCCCTCCACTTT. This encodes CASSQVQDGDSPLHF.

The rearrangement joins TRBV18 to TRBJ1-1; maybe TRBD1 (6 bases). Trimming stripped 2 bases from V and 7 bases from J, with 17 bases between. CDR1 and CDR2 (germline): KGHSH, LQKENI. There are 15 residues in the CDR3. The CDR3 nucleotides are TGTGCCAGCTCACCAAGTGGCCAGGGGCTGGGTGAAGCTTTCTTT. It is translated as CASSPSGQGLGEAFF.

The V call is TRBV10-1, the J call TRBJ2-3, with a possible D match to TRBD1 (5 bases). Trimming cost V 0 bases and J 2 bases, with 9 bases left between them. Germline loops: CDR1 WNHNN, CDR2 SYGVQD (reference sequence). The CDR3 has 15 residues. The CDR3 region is CASSESGHYTDTQYF. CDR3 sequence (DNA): TGCGCCAGCAGTGAGTCCGGACACTACACAGATACGCAGTATTTT.

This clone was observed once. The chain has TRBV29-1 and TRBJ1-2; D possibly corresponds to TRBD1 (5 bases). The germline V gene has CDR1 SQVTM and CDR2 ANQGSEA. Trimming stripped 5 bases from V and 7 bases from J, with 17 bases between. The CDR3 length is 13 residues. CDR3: CSVSQQVNFGYTF. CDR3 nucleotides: TGCAGCGTTAGTCAACAGGTTAATTTTGGCTACACCTTC.

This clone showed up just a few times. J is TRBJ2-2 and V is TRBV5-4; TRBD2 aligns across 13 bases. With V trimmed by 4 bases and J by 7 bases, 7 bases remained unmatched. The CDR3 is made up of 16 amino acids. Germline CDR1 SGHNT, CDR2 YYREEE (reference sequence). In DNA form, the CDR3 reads TGTGCCAGCAGCCATGGACTAGCGGGAGATGTCGGGGAGCTGTTTTTT. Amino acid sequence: CASSHGLAGDVGELFF.

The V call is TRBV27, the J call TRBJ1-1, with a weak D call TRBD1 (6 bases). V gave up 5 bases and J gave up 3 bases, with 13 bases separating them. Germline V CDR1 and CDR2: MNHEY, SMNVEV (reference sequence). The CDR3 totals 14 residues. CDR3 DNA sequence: TGTGCCAGCAGTGGATACAGGGATTACACTGAAGCTTTCTTT. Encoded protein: CASSGYRDYTEAFF.

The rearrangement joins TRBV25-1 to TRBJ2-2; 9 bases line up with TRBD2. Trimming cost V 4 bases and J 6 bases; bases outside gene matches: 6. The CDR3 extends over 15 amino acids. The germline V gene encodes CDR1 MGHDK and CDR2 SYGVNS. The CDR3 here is CASSGVSGSAGELFF. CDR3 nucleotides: TGTGCCAGCAGTGGCGTTAGCGGGAGTGCCGGGGAGCTGTTTTTT.

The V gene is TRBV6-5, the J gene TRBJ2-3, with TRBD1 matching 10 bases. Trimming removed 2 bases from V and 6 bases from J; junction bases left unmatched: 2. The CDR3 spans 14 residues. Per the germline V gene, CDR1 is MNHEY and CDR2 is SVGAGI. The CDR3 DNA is TGTGCCAGCAGTTACGACAGGGGGCCCGATACGCAGTATTTT. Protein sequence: CASSYDRGPDTQYF.

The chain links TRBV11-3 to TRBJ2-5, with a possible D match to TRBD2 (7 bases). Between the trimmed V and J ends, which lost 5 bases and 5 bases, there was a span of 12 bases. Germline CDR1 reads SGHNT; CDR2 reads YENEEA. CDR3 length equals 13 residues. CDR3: CASSPQGGETQYF. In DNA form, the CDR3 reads TGTGCCAGCAGCCCACAGGGAGGGGAGACCCAGTACTTC.

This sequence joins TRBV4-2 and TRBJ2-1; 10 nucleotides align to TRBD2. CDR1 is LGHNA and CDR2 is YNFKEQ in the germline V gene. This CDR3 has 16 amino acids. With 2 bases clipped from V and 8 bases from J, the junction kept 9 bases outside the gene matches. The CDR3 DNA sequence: TGTGCCAGCAGCCAAATGGTGTCTAGCGGGGGATATGAGCAGTTCTTC. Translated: CASSQMVSSGGYEQFF.

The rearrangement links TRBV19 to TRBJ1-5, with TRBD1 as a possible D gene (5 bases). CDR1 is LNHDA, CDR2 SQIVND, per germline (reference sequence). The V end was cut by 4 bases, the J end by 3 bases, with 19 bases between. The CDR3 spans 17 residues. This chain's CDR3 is CASSRATGYTYNQPQHF. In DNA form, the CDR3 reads TGTGCCAGTAGTAGGGCCACAGGTTATACCTACAATCAGCCCCAGCATTTT.

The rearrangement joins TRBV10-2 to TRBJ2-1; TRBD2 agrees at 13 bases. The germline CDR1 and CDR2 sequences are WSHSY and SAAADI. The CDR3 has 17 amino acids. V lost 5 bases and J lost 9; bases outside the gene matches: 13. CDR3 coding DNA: TGCGCCAGCAGTTCACCTGGACTAGCGGGGGCAGGGGGTGAGCAGTTCTTC. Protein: CASSSPGLAGAGGEQFF.

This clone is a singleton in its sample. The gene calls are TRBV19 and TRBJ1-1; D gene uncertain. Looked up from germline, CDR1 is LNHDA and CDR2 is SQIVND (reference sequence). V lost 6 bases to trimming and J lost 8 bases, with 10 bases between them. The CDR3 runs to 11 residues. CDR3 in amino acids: CASRLEGEAFF. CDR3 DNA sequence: TGTGCCAGTAGGTTAGAGGGAGAAGCTTTCTTT.

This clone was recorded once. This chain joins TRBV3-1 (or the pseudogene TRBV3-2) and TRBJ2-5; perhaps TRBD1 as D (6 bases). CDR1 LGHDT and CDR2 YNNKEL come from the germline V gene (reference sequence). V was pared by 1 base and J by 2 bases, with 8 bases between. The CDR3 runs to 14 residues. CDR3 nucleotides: TGTGCCAGCAGCCAAGGGACAGCTCAAGAGACCCAGTACTTC. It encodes CASSQGTAQETQYF.

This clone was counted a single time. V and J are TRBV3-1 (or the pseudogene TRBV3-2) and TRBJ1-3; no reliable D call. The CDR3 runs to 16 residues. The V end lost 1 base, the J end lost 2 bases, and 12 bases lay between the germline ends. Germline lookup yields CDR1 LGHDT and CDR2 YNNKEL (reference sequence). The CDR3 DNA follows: TGTGCCAGCAGCCAAGCAACGGTCTCCACTGGAAACACCATATATTTT. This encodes CASSQATVSTGNTIYF.

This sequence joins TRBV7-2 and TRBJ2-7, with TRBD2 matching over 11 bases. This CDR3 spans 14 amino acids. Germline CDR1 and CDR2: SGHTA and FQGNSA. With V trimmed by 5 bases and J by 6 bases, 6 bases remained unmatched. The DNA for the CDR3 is TGTGCCAGCAGCACTGGACTAGCGGGTGGCGAGCAGTACGTC. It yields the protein CASSTGLAGGEQYV.